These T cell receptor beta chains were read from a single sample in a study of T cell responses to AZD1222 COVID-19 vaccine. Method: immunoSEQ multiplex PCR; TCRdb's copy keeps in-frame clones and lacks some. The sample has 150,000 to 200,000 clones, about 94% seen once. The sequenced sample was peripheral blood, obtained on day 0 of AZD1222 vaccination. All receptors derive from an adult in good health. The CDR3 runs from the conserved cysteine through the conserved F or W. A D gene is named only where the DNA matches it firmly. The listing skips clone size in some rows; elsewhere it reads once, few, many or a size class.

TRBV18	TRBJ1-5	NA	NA	TGTGCCAGCTCACTAGACGATAGCAATCAGCCCCAGCATTTT	CASSLDDSNQPQHF
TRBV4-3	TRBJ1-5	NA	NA	TGCGCCAGCAGCCAAGGGAATAATCAGCCCCAGCATTTT	CASSQGNNQPQHF
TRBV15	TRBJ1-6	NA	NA	TGTGCCACCAGCCGGGGAACAGGGCTTTACTCACCCCTCCACTTT	CATSRGTGLYSPLHF
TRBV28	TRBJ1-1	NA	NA	TGTGCCAGCAGTCCCGCGGCTTTCTTT	CASSPAAFF
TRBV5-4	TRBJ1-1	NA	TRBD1	TGTGCCAGCAGCGCGGGACAGGGTCGGACTGAAGCTTTCTTT	CASSAGQGRTEAFF
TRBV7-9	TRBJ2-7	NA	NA	TGTGCGTTGGAAGAAGGTGAAGGGGAGCAGTACTTC	CALEEGEGEQYF
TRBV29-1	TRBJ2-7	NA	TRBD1	TGCAGCGTGAAACACAGGGGCGGTCTAACCTACGAGCAGTACTTC	CSVKHRGGLTYEQYF
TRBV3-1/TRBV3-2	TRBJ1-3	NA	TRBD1	TGTGCCAGCAGCCCGTCCGACAGGGTCGGTGGAAACACCATATATTTT	CASSPSDRVGGNTIYF
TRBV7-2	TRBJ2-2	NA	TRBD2	TGTGCCAGCAGCTTAAGCGGGAGGGCCCTCACCGGGGAGCTGTTTTTT	CASSLSGRALTGELFF
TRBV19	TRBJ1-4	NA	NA	TGTGCCAGTACTCCGATTGGGGCAACTAATGAAAAACTGTTTTTT	CASTPIGATNEKLFF
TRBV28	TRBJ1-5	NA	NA	TGTGCCAGCAGTGTTACAGGGCTCAATCAGCCCCAGCATTTT	CASSVTGLNQPQHF
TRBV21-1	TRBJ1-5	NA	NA	TGTGCCAGCAGCAACACCGGGACAGGGGGCCGTGGGCAGCCCCAGCATTTT	CASSNTGTGGRGQPQHF
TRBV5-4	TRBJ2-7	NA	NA	TGTGCCAGCAGCTTGACAGGAGGGGGCGAGCAGTACTTC	CASSLTGGGEQYF
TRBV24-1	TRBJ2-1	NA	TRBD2	TGTGCCACCAGTGACCGAGGACTAGCGGGAGACTACAATGAGCAGTTCTTC	CATSDRGLAGDYNEQFF
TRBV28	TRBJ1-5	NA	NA	TGTGCCAGCAGTTTATGGTTGCAGGGAGGCGGCCAGCCCCAGCATTTT	CASSLWLQGGGQPQHF
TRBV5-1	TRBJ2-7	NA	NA	TGCGCCAGCCGCCGCTCTTCCCAGGGCTACGAGCAGTACTTC	CASRRSSQGYEQYF
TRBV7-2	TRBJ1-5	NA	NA	TGTGCCAGCAGCTTAGTTAGTAAGCACGATCAGCCCCAGCATTTT	CASSLVSKHDQPQHF
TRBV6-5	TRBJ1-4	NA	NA	TGTGCCAGCAGAACCGGACTGAACGGAGAAAAACTGTTTTTT	CASRTGLNGEKLFF
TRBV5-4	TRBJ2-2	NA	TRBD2	TGTGCCAGCAGCTTGGAGGGGCTAGCGGGAAGGACCGGGGAGCTGTTTTTT	CASSLEGLAGRTGELFF
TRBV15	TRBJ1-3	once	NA	TGTGCCACCAGCAGATCCGGAAACACCATATATTTT	CATSRSGNTIYF
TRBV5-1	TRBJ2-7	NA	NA	TGCGCCAGCAGCGGGGCCGGGAGCTTCTACGAGCAGTACTTC	CASSGAGSFYEQYF
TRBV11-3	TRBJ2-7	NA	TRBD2	TGTGCCAGCAGCTATAGCGGGATAACCGAGCAGTACTTC	CASSYSGITEQYF
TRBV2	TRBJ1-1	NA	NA	TGTGCCAGCACCGACAGTATGAACACTGAAGCTTTCTTT	CASTDSMNTEAFF
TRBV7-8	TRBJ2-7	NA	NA	TGTGCCAGCAGCCCCCAGGTGGGGCTAGCGTTCAACGAGCAGTACTTC	CASSPQVGLAFNEQYF
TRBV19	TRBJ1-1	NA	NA	TGTGCCAGTAGTATAGGCTGGGAAATGGGACTGAGGAACACTGAAGCTTTCTTT	CASSIGWEMGLRNTEAFF
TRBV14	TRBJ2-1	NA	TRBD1	TGTGCCAGCAGCCCGCAGGACAGGAGCAGCAATGAGCAGTTCTTC	CASSPQDRSSNEQFF
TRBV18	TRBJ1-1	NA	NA	TGTGCCAGCTCACCCTCAGTGGGGAACACTGAAGCTTTCTTT	CASSPSVGNTEAFF
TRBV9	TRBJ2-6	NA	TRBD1	TGTGCCAGCAGCGACCCCGGACAGGGGGTCGGGGCCAACGTCCTGACTTTC	CASSDPGQGVGANVLTF
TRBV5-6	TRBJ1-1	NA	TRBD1	TGTGCCAGCAGCTATCCAAGAAACAGGGGAGCTTTCTTT	CASSYPRNRGAFF
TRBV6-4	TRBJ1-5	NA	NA	TGTGCCAGCAGTGAAGCCAACAGTTACCCTAGCAATCAGCCCCAGCATTTT	CASSEANSYPSNQPQHF
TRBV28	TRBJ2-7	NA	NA	TGTGCCAGCAGTTTATTACAGACTCAGCAGTACTTC	CASSLLQTQQYF
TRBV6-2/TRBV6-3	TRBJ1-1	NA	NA	TGTGCCAGCAGTTACTCGGTACAGATGAACACTGAAGCTTTCTTT	CASSYSVQMNTEAFF
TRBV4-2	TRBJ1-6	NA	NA	TGTGCCAGCAGCCAAGAAGGGGGGCCTCGGGGCACCTATAATTCACCCCTCCACTTT	CASSQEGGPRGTYNSPLHF
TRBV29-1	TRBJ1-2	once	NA	TGCAGCGTTCTGGCCCGGGATGGCTACACCTTC	CSVLARDGYTF
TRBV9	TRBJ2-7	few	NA	TGTGCCAGCAGCGTAGGGGTTTCCGATTACGAGCAGTACTTC	CASSVGVSDYEQYF
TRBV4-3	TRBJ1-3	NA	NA	TGCGCCAGCAGCCAAGATTTGGGCCCAACTGGGGGAAACACCATATATTTT	CASSQDLGPTGGNTIYF
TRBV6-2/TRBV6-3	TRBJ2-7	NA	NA	TGTGCCAGCAGTTATAGATCGGTATCCTACGAGCAGTACTTC	CASSYRSVSYEQYF
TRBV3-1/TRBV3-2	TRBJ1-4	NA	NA	TGTGCCAGCAGCCAAGAGGGCGGGCCCCAGGTCTCTCGTGAAAAACTGTTTTTT	CASSQEGGPQVSREKLFF
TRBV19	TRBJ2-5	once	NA	TGTGCCAGTAGAAACAGGGTAGGCGAGACCCAGTACTTC	CASRNRVGETQYF
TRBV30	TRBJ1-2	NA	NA	TGTGCCTGGAGTGTTGTGGTGGGAACCCATGGCTACACCTTC	CAWSVVVGTHGYTF
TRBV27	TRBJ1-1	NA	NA	TGTGCCAGCAGTTTCGGGCAGCCAAACACTGAAGCTTTCTTT	CASSFGQPNTEAFF
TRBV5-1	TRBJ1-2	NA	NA	TGCGCCAGCAGCTTGGGACAGAACTATGGCTACACCTTC	CASSLGQNYGYTF